A selection of T cell receptor beta chains follows, all from one sample in a study of blood T cell repertoires in COVID-19. Libraries were prepared by immunoSEQ multiplex PCR; TCRdb keeps only in-frame clonotypes and omits some of them. The sample records about 260,000 clones, 80% to 90% being singletons. The sample was peripheral blood. All receptors come from a woman in her thirties or forties with acute or convalescent COVID-19. The CDR3 runs from the conserved cysteine through the conserved F or W. The D gene is left open where the match is weak. The listing skips clone size in some rows; elsewhere it reads once, few, many or a size class.

TRBJ1-6,TRBV12-3/TRBV12-4,many,.,CASSLQGSGPLHF,TGTGCCAGCAGTTTACAGGGTTCGGGACCCCTCCACTTT
TRBJ1-2,TRBV11-1,.,TRBD1,CASSLAGTGKGYTF,TGTGCCAGCAGCTTAGCCGGGACAGGGAAAGGCTACACCTTC
TRBJ1-5,TRBV3-1/TRBV3-2,once,.,CASAARQGNQPQHF,TGTGCCAGCGCGGCGAGACAGGGCAATCAGCCCCAGCATTTT
TRBJ1-6,TRBV5-6,few,.,CASFSRSYNSPLHF,TGTGCCAGCTTTTCCCGGTCCTATAATTCACCCCTCCACTTT
TRBJ1-2,TRBV29-1,.,.,CSVDGGRELGYTF,TGCAGCGTTGACGGGGGGAGGGAGTTGGGCTACACCTTC
TRBJ1-2,TRBV12-3/TRBV12-4,.,.,CASSLRRSYGYTF,TGTGCCAGCAGTCTCCGCAGGTCCTATGGCTACACCTTC
TRBJ2-1,TRBV11-2,.,.,CASSLERTSSYNEQFF,TGTGCCAGCAGCTTAGAGAGAACTAGCTCCTACAATGAGCAGTTCTTC
TRBJ1-1,TRBV9,.,TRBD1,CASSSQGQGGEAFF,TGTGCCAGCAGCTCTCAGGGACAGGGAGGCGAAGCTTTCTTT
TRBJ1-2,TRBV19,once,TRBD1,CASRSNRGWNGYTF,TGTGCCAGTAGGAGTAACAGGGGGTGGAATGGCTACACCTTC
TRBJ1-1,TRBV5-1,few,.,CASSVPGAEAFF,TGCGCCAGCTCTGTTCCGGGGGCTGAAGCTTTCTTT
TRBJ2-1,TRBV5-1,once,.,CASSLEQVWDEQFF,TGCGCCAGCAGCTTAGAACAGGTTTGGGATGAGCAGTTCTTC
TRBJ1-2,TRBV19,.,TRBD1,CASSRDRKNYGYTF,TGTGCCAGTAGTCGGGACAGGAAGAACTATGGCTACACCTTC
TRBJ1-5,TRBV18,once,.,CASSPPGLTDQPQHF,TGTGCCAGCTCACCCCCGGGACTCACCGATCAGCCCCAGCATTTT
TRBJ1-1,TRBV27,few,.,CASSLRGETEAFF,TGTGCCAGCAGTTTACGGGGGGAGACTGAAGCTTTCTTT
TRBJ2-5,TRBV25-1,few,.,CASDEMGGQVETQYF,TGTGCCAGCGACGAAATGGGGGGGCAGGTGGAGACCCAGTACTTC
TRBJ1-4,TRBV7-6,.,.,CASSSYTSTNEKLFF,TGTGCCAGCAGCTCGTACACCTCAACTAATGAAAAACTGTTTTTT
TRBJ2-1,TRBV10-2,.,.,CASRGFGDEQFF,TGCGCCAGCAGGGGTTTCGGGGATGAGCAGTTCTTC
TRBJ1-1,TRBV6-1,.,.,CASSEARSSSGYYTEAFF,TGTGCCAGCAGTGAAGCACGCTCGTCCTCAGGGTACTACACTGAAGCTTTCTTT
TRBJ2-5,TRBV9,few,.,CASSVGTTQETQYF,TGTGCCAGCAGCGTAGGGACTACCCAAGAGACCCAGTACTTC
TRBJ1-6,TRBV30,.,.,CAWSAGPLHF,TGTGCCTGGAGTGCGGGGCCCCTCCACTTT
TRBJ2-1,TRBV25-1,.,TRBD1,CASSQGQGNYEQFF,TGTGCCAGCAGCCAAGGACAGGGAAATTACGAGCAGTTCTTC
TRBJ1-2,TRBV24-1,few,.,CATSAAGGDYGYTF,TGTGCCACCAGTGCCGCGGGAGGTGACTATGGCTACACCTTC
TRBJ1-3,TRBV24-1,.,TRBD1,CATSDSGQGLGNTIYF,TGTGCCACCAGTGATTCGGGACAGGGTCTTGGAAACACCATATATTTT
TRBJ2-5,TRBV7-2,.,TRBD2,CASSQLPRLAGYQETQYF,TGTGCCAGCAGCCAACTGCCAAGACTAGCGGGGTACCAAGAGACCCAGTACTTC
TRBJ1-2,TRBV29-1,.,TRBD1,CSVADRTSNYGYTF,TGCAGCGTTGCGGACAGGACATCTAACTATGGCTACACCTTC
TRBJ1-2,TRBV19,.,.,CASSTGSDYGYTF,TGTGCCAGTAGTACAGGGTCCGACTATGGCTACACCTTC
TRBJ2-1,TRBV11-3,.,.,CASSSLRNNEQFF,TGTGCCAGCAGCTCCCTGAGAAACAATGAGCAGTTCTTC
TRBJ1-6,TRBV28,.,TRBD1,CASSPLGQGMPPLHF,TGTGCCAGCAGTCCCCTAGGACAGGGGATGCCACCCCTCCACTTT
TRBJ1-2,TRBV5-1,.,TRBD1,CASSLAGTGRNGYTF,TGCGCCAGCAGCTTGGCCGGGACAGGGAGGAATGGCTACACCTTC
TRBJ1-4,TRBV10-1,few,.,CASSERGNEKLFF,TGCGCCAGCAGTGAGCGGGGGAATGAAAAACTGTTTTTT
TRBJ2-1,TRBV3-1/TRBV3-2,.,TRBD2,CASSHRAGGYNEQFF,TGTGCCAGCAGCCATAGAGCGGGGGGCTACAATGAGCAGTTCTTC
TRBJ1-1,TRBV11-2,.,TRBD1,CASSLVQGDTEAFF,TGTGCCAGCAGCTTAGTCCAGGGGGACACTGAAGCTTTCTTT
TRBJ1-1,TRBV6-5,.,.,CASSYVSRGNTEAFF,TGTGCCAGCAGTTACGTTTCCAGGGGAAACACTGAAGCTTTCTTT
TRBJ1-2,TRBV2,.,.,CASSGVREGYTF,TGTGCCAGCAGTGGGGTCAGGGAAGGCTACACCTTC
TRBJ1-4,TRBV19,.,TRBD1,CASSSRSDRVFTNEKLFF,TGTGCCAGTAGTTCCCGATCCGACAGGGTTTTCACTAATGAAAAACTGTTTTTT
TRBJ2-3,TRBV7-2,once,TRBD1,CASSSGTGVTDTQYF,TGTGCCAGCAGCTCCGGGACAGGGGTAACAGATACGCAGTATTTT
TRBJ1-6,TRBV19,.,TRBD1,CASSIGDRVRAPLHF,TGTGCCAGTAGTATAGGGGACAGGGTTCGAGCACCCCTCCACTTT
TRBJ1-2,TRBV18,.,.,CASSPRDSEGGYTF,TGTGCCAGCTCACCACGGGATTCCGAGGGCGGCTACACCTTC
TRBJ1-5,TRBV3-1/TRBV3-2,.,.,CASSQERDQPQHF,TGTGCCAGCAGCCAAGAGAGGGATCAGCCCCAGCATTTT
TRBJ1-1,TRBV30,.,.,CAWSVGVGMNTEAFF,TGTGCCTGGAGTGTAGGGGTAGGGATGAACACTGAAGCTTTCTTT
TRBJ1-4,TRBV30,few,.,CAWDRQSEKLFF,TGTGCCTGGGACAGACAGAGTGAAAAACTGTTTTTT
TRBJ1-5,TRBV15,.,TRBD1,CATSLDRGNQPQHF,TGTGCCACCAGCCTGGACAGGGGCAATCAGCCCCAGCATTTT
TRBJ1-2,TRBV9,once,TRBD1,CASSVATGTDYGYTF,TGTGCCAGCAGCGTAGCAACCGGGACAGACTATGGCTACACCTTC
TRBJ1-3,TRBV5-1,.,TRBD1,CASRPGQGIDTIYF,TGCGCCAGCCGCCCGGGACAGGGTATTGACACCATATATTTT
TRBJ1-1,TRBV28,.,TRBD1,CASRPQGALGMNTEAFF,TGTGCCAGCAGACCACAGGGGGCCCTAGGGATGAACACTGAAGCTTTCTTT
TRBJ2-2,TRBV7-6,.,.,CASSFRPEGPLGELFF,TGTGCCAGCAGCTTCCGACCGGAGGGGCCTTTAGGGGAGCTGTTTTTT